Sequencing of this T cell receptor (beta chain) was carried out in a study of blood T cell repertoires in COVID-19. Overall study: In each case, the material was cDNA or gDNA derived from T cells, B-cell-depleted T cells, or PBMCs.

Participants were aged 18 to 89 years, lived in 20 to 25 US areas, and enrolled virtually. Participant-reported clinical history was the basis for cohort assignment. Cohort 3 recovered donors had two negative PCRs, clearance, or symptom resolution. The CDR3 consists of 14 residues. Germline-derived CDR1 and CDR2 are SQVTM and ANQGSEA. Between the trimmed V and J ends, which lost 3 bases and 5 bases, there was a span of 15 bases. The table came from immunoSEQ multiplex PCR; TCRdb's copy has only in-frame clones and leaves some out. The repertoire holds over 120,000 clones, with around four fifths as singletons.

V and J are TRBV29-1 and TRBJ2-3; weak D call: TRBD2 (5 bases). Sample: PBMCs or T cells enriched from blood (not recorded which). The sequence was obtained from a woman in her forties or fifties who had recovered from COVID-19. Here the CDR3 DNA reads TGCAGCGTTGAGCTTGAGAGGGTGGGAGATACGCAGTATTTT. Amino acids: CSVELERVGDTQYF.